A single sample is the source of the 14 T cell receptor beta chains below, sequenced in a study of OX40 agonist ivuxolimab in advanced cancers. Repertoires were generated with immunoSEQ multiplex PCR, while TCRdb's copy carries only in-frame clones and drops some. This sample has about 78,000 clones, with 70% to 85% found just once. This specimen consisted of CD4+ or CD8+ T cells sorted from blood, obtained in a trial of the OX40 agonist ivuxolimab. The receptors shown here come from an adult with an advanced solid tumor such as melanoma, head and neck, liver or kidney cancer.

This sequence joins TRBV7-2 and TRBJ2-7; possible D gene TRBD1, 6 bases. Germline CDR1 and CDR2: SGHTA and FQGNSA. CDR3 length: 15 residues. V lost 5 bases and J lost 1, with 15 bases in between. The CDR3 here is CASSLRTEASYEQYF. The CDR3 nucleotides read TGTGCCAGCAGCCTTCGGACAGAGGCTTCCTACGAGCAGTACTTC.

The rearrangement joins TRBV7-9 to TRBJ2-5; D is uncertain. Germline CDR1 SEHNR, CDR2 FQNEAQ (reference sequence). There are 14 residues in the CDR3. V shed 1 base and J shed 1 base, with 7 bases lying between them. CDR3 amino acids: CASSLGVGQETQYF. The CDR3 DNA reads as TGTGCCAGCAGCTTAGGAGTCGGCCAAGAGACCCAGTACTTC.

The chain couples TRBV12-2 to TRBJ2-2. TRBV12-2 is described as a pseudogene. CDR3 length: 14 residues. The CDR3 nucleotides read TGTGCAAGTCGGAGGCAGGTCTACACCGGGGAGCTGTTTTTT. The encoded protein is CASRRQVYTGELFF.

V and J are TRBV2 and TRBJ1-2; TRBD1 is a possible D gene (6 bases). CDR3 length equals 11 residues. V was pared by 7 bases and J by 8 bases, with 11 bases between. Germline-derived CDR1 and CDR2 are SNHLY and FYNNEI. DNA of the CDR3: TGTGCCAGCAACAGGGCTAGCGGCTACACCTTC. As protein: CASNRASGYTF.

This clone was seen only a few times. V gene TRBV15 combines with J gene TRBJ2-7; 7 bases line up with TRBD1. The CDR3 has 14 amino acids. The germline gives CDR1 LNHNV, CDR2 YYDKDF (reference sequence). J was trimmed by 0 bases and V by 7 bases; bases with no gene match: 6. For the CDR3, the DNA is TGTGCCACCAAACCTACAGGGGCCTCCTACGAGCAGTACGTC. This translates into CATKPTGASYEQYV.

The CDR3: CASSLAGSSGANVLTF. For the CDR3, the DNA is TGCGCCTCATCCCTAGCGGGGTCCTCTGGGGCCAACGTCCTGACTTTC. This chain uses TRBV4-3 with TRBJ2-6; 9 bases map to TRBD2. Germline V gene data show CDR1 as LGHNA and CDR2 as YSLEER. The ends lost 11 bases at V and 0 bases at J; junction bases unmatched: 8. The CDR3 runs 16 residues.

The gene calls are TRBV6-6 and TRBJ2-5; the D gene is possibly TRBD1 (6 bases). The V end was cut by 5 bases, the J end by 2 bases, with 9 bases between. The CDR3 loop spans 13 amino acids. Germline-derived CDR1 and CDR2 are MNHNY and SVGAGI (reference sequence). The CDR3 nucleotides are TGTGCCAGCAGTCTTCAGGGGCAAGAGACCCAGTACTTC. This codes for CASSLQGQETQYF.

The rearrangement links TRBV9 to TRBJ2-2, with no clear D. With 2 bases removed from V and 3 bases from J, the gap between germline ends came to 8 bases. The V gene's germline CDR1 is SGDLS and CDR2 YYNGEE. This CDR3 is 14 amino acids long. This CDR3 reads CASSVRSDTGELFF. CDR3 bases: TGTGCCAGCAGCGTTAGATCGGACACCGGGGAGCTGTTTTTT.

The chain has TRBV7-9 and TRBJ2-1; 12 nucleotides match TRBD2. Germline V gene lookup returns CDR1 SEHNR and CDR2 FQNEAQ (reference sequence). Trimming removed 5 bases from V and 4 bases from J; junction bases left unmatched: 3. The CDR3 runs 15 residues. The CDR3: CASSQTSGGYNEQFF. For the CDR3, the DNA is TGTGCCAGCAGCCAGACTAGCGGGGGATACAATGAGCAGTTCTTC.

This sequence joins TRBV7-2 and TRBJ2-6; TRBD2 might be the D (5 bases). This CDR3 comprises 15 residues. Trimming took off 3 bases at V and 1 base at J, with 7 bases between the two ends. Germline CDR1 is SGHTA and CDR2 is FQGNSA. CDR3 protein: CASSFTSSGANVLTF. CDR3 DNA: TGTGCCAGCAGCTTCACTAGTTCTGGGGCCAACGTCCTGACTTTC.

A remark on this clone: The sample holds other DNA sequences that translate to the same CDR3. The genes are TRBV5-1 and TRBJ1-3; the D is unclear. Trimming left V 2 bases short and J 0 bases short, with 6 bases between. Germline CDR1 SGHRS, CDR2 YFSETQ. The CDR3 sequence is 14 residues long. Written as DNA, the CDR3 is TGCGCCAGCAGCTTATCCATCTCTGGAAACACCATATATTTT. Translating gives CASSLSISGNTIYF.

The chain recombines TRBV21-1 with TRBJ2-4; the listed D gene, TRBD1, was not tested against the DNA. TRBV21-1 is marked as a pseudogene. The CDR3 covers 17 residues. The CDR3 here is CASSPLDGTALRDIQYF. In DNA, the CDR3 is TGTGCCAGCAGCCCGCTGGATGGGACAGCCCTGAGGGACATTCAGTACTTC.

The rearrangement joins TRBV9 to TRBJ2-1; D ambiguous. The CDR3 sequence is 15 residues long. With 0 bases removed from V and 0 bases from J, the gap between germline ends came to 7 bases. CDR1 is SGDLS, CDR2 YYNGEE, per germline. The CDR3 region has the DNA TGTGCCAGCAGCGTAGCGCTTAGCTCCTACAATGAGCAGTTCTTC. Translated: CASSVALSSYNEQFF.

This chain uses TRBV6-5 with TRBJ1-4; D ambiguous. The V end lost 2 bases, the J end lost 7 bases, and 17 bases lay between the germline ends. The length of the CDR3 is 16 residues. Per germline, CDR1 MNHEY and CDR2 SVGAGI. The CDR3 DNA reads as TGTGCCAGCAGTTACAAGCCCGTTGGAGGTGGTGAAAAACTGTTTTTT. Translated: CASSYKPVGGGEKLFF.